The 25 T cell receptor beta chains reported below all come from one sample, sequenced in a study of blood T cells in healthy people across ages. Through a sample-barcoded 5' primer and a J-beta primer mix, a second PCR was run for roughly 6 to 11 cycles. A single record per CDR3 protein comes from TCRdb applying MiXCR to the 5' RACE reads. The sample includes 800,000 to 1,300,000 distinct CDR3 sequences, roughly 24% of them seen just once. These sequences were also reported in another study, on T cells of mothers and their children.

The sample comprised blood. These receptors all stem from a girl aged 2-15 years in good health.

J is TRBJ1-1 and V is TRBV6-1; possibly TRBD1 for D (6 bases). Germline V gene sequence: CDR1 MNHNS, CDR2 SASEGT. Trimming took off 8 bases at V and 1 base at J, with 26 bases between the two ends. The CDR3 is made up of 18 amino acids. CDR3 nucleotides: TGTGCCAGCCGTATAATAACGGGGACGAGACAGGAGAACACTGAAGCTTTCTTT. It encodes CASRIITGTRQENTEAFF.

There are a few counts of this clonotype. The chain links TRBV16 to TRBJ2-1; 7 nucleotides match TRBD2. Germline trimming cut 5 bases from V and 8 bases from J; bases unmatched to any gene: 6. Germline V gene data show CDR1 as KGHSY and CDR2 as FQNENV. The CDR3 loop spans 13 amino acids. The CDR3 nucleotides are TGTGCCAGCAGCGGGCGGGAGATAGATGAGCAGTTCTTC. Encoded protein: CASSGREIDEQFF.

This clonotype was observed a handful of times. The gene calls are TRBV27 and TRBJ1-3, with a tentative D call TRBD1 (6 bases). This CDR3 region has 15 residues. Germline V CDR1 and CDR2: MNHEY, SMNVEV (reference sequence). Trimming took 5 bases from V and 4 from J, leaving 15 bases between them. This CDR3 is CASSLQGGGGNTIYF. As DNA, the CDR3 is TGTGCCAGCAGTCTCCAGGGAGGGGGAGGAAACACCATATATTTT.

The chain has TRBV25-1 and TRBJ2-1; D possibly corresponds to TRBD1 (5 bases). Germline V gene data show CDR1 as MGHDK and CDR2 as SYGVNS. V shed 0 bases and J shed 0 bases, with 9 bases lying between them. The CDR3 has 16 residues. CDR3 region: CASSEYIGVSYNEQFF. In DNA, the CDR3 is TGTGCCAGCAGTGAATATATAGGGGTCTCCTACAATGAGCAGTTCTTC.

This chain connects TRBV7-2 to TRBJ1-2, with a weak D call TRBD1 (6 bases). Germline V CDR1 and CDR2: SGHTA, FQGNSA. This CDR3 has 14 amino acids. Between the trimmed V and J ends, which lost 5 bases and 9 bases, there was a span of 19 bases. Here the CDR3 reads CASSPVSGGVSYTF. As DNA, the CDR3 is TGTGCCAGCAGCCCCGTAAGCGGGGGCGTAAGCTACACCTTC.

This chain joins TRBV2 and TRBJ2-2; TRBD2 agrees at 11 bases. V lost 7 bases to trimming and J lost 4 bases; unmatched junction nucleotides: 8. The CDR3 consists of 16 residues. Germline V gene data show CDR1 as SNHLY and CDR2 as FYNNEI. The CDR3 sequence is CASNLQTSGATGELFF. CDR3 DNA: TGTGCCAGCAATCTCCAGACTAGCGGGGCCACCGGGGAGCTGTTTTTT.

This chain joins TRBV7-8 and TRBJ2-5; the match to TRBD1 covers 10 bases. The J call could be wrong; TRBJ2-7 is a better fit for the DNA end. The germline gives CDR1 SGHVS, CDR2 FQNEAQ. CDR3 size: 17 residues. DNA for the CDR3: TGTGCCAGCAGCTTGAACCGACGGGACAGGGGACCCTACGAGCAGTACTTC. Protein: CASSLNRRDRGPYEQYF.

This clonotype was seen a handful of times. The chain links TRBV20-1 to TRBJ2-3; 8 bases agree with TRBD2. CDR3 length: 16 amino acids. The ends lost 0 bases at V and 2 bases at J; junction bases unmatched: 7. Germline V lookup: CDR1 DFQATT, CDR2 SNEGSKA (reference sequence). The CDR3 bases are TGCAGTGCTAGAGATCCCAGCGGGGGCCCCACAGATACGCAGTATTTT. Amino acid sequence: CSARDPSGGPTDTQYF.

This clonotype showed up many times. V is TRBV7-2 and J is TRBJ2-7; 8 bases fit TRBD1. The CDR3 extends over 14 amino acids. J was trimmed by 4 bases and V by 2 bases; bases with no gene match: 4. CDR1 and CDR2 (germline): SGHTA, FQGNSA. CDR3 in DNA: TGTGCCAGCAGCTTAAGACAGGGGAGGTACGAGCAGTACTTC. Translating it yields CASSLRQGRYEQYF.

As concerns this clonotype: The CDR3 carries no conserved terminal phenylalanine or tryptophan, so it likely arises from a read error. The V gene is TRBV2, the J gene TRBJ2-4; possibly TRBD2 for D (7 bases). The CDR3 totals 14 residues. From germline, CDR1 is SNHLY and CDR2 FYNNEI. Trimming stripped 4 bases from V and 7 bases from J, with 14 bases between. CDR3 in amino acids: CASSVYREGNIQYI. For the CDR3, the DNA is TGTGCCAGCAGTGTGTACAGGGAGGGGAACATTCAGTACATC.

The chain combines TRBV29-1 with TRBJ2-7, with 7 bases matching TRBD1. Germline CDR1 SQVTM, CDR2 ANQGSEA. V was clipped by 7 bases and J by 4 bases; unmatched bases: 10. The CDR3 runs to 13 residues. CDR3 in amino acids: CSALTGRFYEQYF. DNA of the CDR3: TGCAGCGCCCTGACAGGGCGGTTTTACGAGCAGTACTTC.

Remarks on this clonotype: The junction does not match germline at one end; this may be a read error. The chain has TRBV12-5 and TRBJ2-7; D is unresolved. The length of the CDR3 is 11 residues. In germline, CDR1 is LGHNT, CDR2 FRNRAP. DNA for the CDR3: TGTGCTAGTGGTTCCTCCCACGAGCAGTACTTC. This translates into CASGSSHEQYF. Using reference TRBV12-5 and TRBJ2-7 for the parts outside the CDR3, the full variable domain is DARVTQTPRHKVTEMGQEVTMRCQPILGHNTVFWYRQTMMQGLELLAYFRNRAPLDDSGMPKDRFSAEMPDATLATLKIQPSEPRDSAVYFCASGSSHEQYFGPGTRLTVT.

There are a few counts of this clonotype. V and J are TRBV20-1 and TRBJ2-7; 8 bases are a match to TRBD2. The ends lost 3 bases at V and 13 bases at J; junction bases unmatched: 14. Germline-derived CDR1 and CDR2 are DFQATT and SNEGSKA (reference sequence). The CDR3 has 13 amino acids. The CDR3 DNA reads TGCAGTGCTAGGACTAGCGAGAAAACGTTTCCTTACTTC. It encodes CSARTSEKTFPYF.

This clonotype was detected a few times. CDR3 bases: TGTGCCAGCAGCTGGGGGGAGATTCAGGGGGCCACAGGTGGCTACACCTTC. The encoded protein is CASSWGEIQGATGGYTF. J is TRBJ1-2 and V is TRBV7-8; 8 bases agree with TRBD1. This CDR3 region has 17 residues. Trimming removed 4 bases from V and 7 bases from J; junction bases left unmatched: 17. Germline V gene data show CDR1 as SGHVS and CDR2 as FQNEAQ.

As to this clonotype: A much larger clone sits a single nucleotide away, making a read error possible. The V call is TRBV7-2, the J call TRBJ2-5; D unclear. Germline lookup yields CDR1 SGHTA and CDR2 FQGNSA. V was trimmed by 3 bases and J by 5 bases, leaving 7 bases between them. The CDR3 is made up of 12 amino acids. The CDR3 coding sequence is TGTGCCAGCAGCTTCGGGTGGGAGACCCAGTACTTC. The encoded protein is CASSFGWETQYF.

The chain is built from TRBV12-3 or TRBV12-4 and TRBJ2-3; D ambiguous. CDR3 size: 11 residues. V lost 9 bases and J 3 bases, leaving 7 bases between the germline ends. In DNA form, the CDR3 reads TGTGCCAGTGCCCAGACAGATACGCAGTATTTT. Translated: CASAQTDTQYF.

Only a few counts were recorded for this clonotype. The rearrangement links TRBV7-2 to TRBJ1-1; D not certain. V was cut by 3 bases and J by 1 base, with 9 bases left in between. This CDR3 region has 14 residues. Per the germline V gene, CDR1 is SGHTA and CDR2 is FQGNSA. CDR3 bases: TGTGCCAGCAGCTTTACCCAATCGAACACTGAAGCTTTCTTT. It yields the protein CASSFTQSNTEAFF. The whole variable domain, filled in from reference TRBV7-2 and TRBJ1-1, reads GAGVSQSPSNKVTEKGKDVELRCDPISGHTALYWYRQSLGQGLEFLIYFQGNSAPDKSGLPSDRFSAERTGGSVSTLTIQRTQQEDSAVYLCASSFTQSNTEAFFGQGTRLTVV.

This chain links TRBV4-2 with TRBJ2-4, with 7 bases fitting TRBD2. Trimming took 4 bases from V and 8 from J; bases not matched to a gene: 8. The CDR3 totals 14 residues. Germline-derived CDR1 and CDR2 are LGHNA and YNFKEQ. The CDR3 reads CASSPPSGGDIQYF. The CDR3 DNA follows: TGTGCCAGCAGCCCTCCTAGCGGTGGGGACATTCAGTACTTC.

The chain has TRBV7-8 and TRBJ1-6; the D gene is possibly TRBD1 (5 bases). Germline CDR1 and CDR2: SGHVS and FQNEAQ. The CDR3 loop spans 14 amino acids. Trimming cost V 1 base and J 17 bases, with 18 bases left between them. The CDR3 spells CASSLGELGQTVHF. CDR3 nucleotides: TGTGCCAGCAGCTTAGGGGAGCTAGGGCAGACAGTCCACTTT.

The chain is built from TRBV10-3 and TRBJ1-2; no firm D call. V was shortened by 4 bases and J by 1 base, with 10 bases between the two germline ends. The CDR3 has 14 residues. Germline values: CDR1 ENHRY, CDR2 SYGVKD. CDR3 in amino acids: CAISALSLNYGYTF. The CDR3 coding sequence is TGTGCCATCAGTGCTTTAAGTCTTAACTATGGCTACACCTTC.

The V call is TRBV29-1, the J call TRBJ2-1; maybe TRBD2 (5 bases). The DNA end is a closer match to TRBJ2-5, so the J assignment may be wrong. The CDR3 covers 15 residues. Per the germline V gene, CDR1 is SQVTM and CDR2 is ANQGSEA. CDR3 DNA: TGCAGCGTTGCAATAGGGAGCCCTCTTGCGGAGACCCAGTACTTC. Translation gives CSVAIGSPLAETQYF.

V and J are TRBV12-3 or TRBV12-4 and TRBJ2-7; D possibly corresponds to TRBD2 (6 bases). Trimming cost V 6 bases and J 7 bases, with 19 bases left between them. This CDR3 is 14 amino acids long. As DNA, the CDR3 is TGTGCCAGCAGCCAGGGCCCTTTGGAGGGGGAGCAGTACTTC. Translating gives CASSQGPLEGEQYF.

This rearrangement joins TRBV7-2 to TRBJ2-5, with 11 positions matching TRBD1. With 2 bases clipped from V and 3 bases from J, the junction kept 14 bases outside the gene matches. Germline CDR1 reads SGHTA; CDR2 reads FQGNSA. The CDR3 spans 19 residues. Here the CDR3 DNA reads TGTGCCAGCAGCTTAAATCCAGAATTTCGGACAGGGGGCAAAGAGACCCAGTACTTC. Residues: CASSLNPEFRTGGKETQYF.

V and J are TRBV18 and TRBJ2-6, with D hard to call. This CDR3 spans 15 amino acids. Trimming shortened V by 3 bases and J by 1 base, and 7 bases separated the two germline ends. Germline V gene lookup returns CDR1 KGHSH and CDR2 LQKENI. CDR3 sequence reads: CASSPTRSGANVLTF. CDR3 DNA: TGTGCCAGCTCACCGACTCGGTCTGGGGCCAACGTCCTGACTTTC.

In its sample, this clonotype was seen a few times. This chain joins TRBV29-1 and TRBJ2-5; the match to TRBD2 covers 13 bases. The junction had 9 bases not matched to a gene; V was cut back by 6 bases and J by 2 bases. This CDR3 has 16 residues. CDR1 and CDR2 (germline): SQVTM, ANQGSEA. The CDR3 coding sequence is TGCAGCGTGCTACTAGCGGGGGGGCCCCCTCAAGAGACCCAGTACTTC. Encoded protein: CSVLLAGGPPQETQYF.